The 6 T cell receptor beta chains listed next were all sequenced from one sample in a study of beta chain features in type 1 diabetes. Expressed TCRB transcripts got sequenced, as all isolated RNA was reverse transcribed. TCRdb keeps only in-frame clones here, not all; method: immunoSEQ multiplex PCR. The profile covers hundreds of thousands of clones, with 14% appearing a single time and more than 6.5% taken by the ten largest. Sequencing was carried out using central memory CD4+ T cells from blood. These receptors all come from a man younger than 45 in good health.

This clone occurred many times. This chain joins TRBV7-9 and TRBJ2-5; TRBD2 aligns across 13 bases. The CDR3 is 19 residues long. Germline loops: CDR1 SEHNR, CDR2 FQNEAQ (reference sequence). Losses at the gene ends were 3 bases for V and 7 bases for J; bases not matched to a gene: 17. CDR3 coding DNA: TGTGCCAGCAGCTTCAGCGGGACTAGCGGGGCGACAGATCGAGGGACCCAGTACTTC. It specifies CASSFSGTSGATDRGTQYF.

The chain employs TRBV9 and TRBJ2-2, with TRBD2 as a possible D gene (5 bases). CDR3 length equals 15 residues. Deletions cut 0 bases from V and 0 bases from J, with 6 bases between. The V gene's germline CDR1 is SGDLS and CDR2 YYNGEE. The CDR3 bases are TGTGCCAGCAGCGTAGACGGGACGAACACCGGGGAGCTGTTTTTT. Translation gives CASSVDGTNTGELFF.

The V call is TRBV5-6, the J call TRBJ2-5; possibly TRBD1 for D (6 bases). This CDR3 comprises 12 residues. From germline, CDR1 is SGHDT and CDR2 YYEEEE. V was shortened by 3 bases and J by 5 bases, with 8 bases between the two germline ends. The CDR3, as DNA: TGTGCCAGCAGCTCAGGGGTGGAGACCCAGTACTTC. It yields the protein CASSSGVETQYF.

This rearrangement joins TRBV29-1 to TRBJ1-1; D call uncertain. CDR1 SQVTM and CDR2 ANQGSEA come from the germline V gene. Trimming cost V 4 bases and J 7 bases, with 10 bases left between them. CDR3 size: 11 residues. DNA for the CDR3: TGCAGCGTTGTCGCCGCATATGAAGCTTTCTTT. Protein sequence: CSVVAAYEAFF.

The gene calls are TRBV5-8 and TRBJ2-5; 7 bases match TRBD2. Losses at the gene ends were 2 bases for V and 2 bases for J; bases not matched to a gene: 9. Per germline, CDR1 SGHTS and CDR2 YDEGEE. CDR3 size: 16 residues. CDR3 amino acids: CASSFGASGFQETQYF. CDR3 DNA sequence: TGTGCCAGCAGCTTCGGGGCTAGCGGTTTTCAAGAGACCCAGTACTTC.

The chain joins TRBV5-1 to TRBJ1-1, with 7 bases fitting TRBD1. J gave up 6 bases and V 4 bases, and 12 bases lay outside the gene matches. Germline-derived CDR1 and CDR2 are SGHRS and YFSETQ. The CDR3 is 15 amino acids. In DNA form, the CDR3 reads TGCGCCAGCAGCGCTTATTCCAGGGGGGACGCTGAAGCTTTCTTT. Translation gives CASSAYSRGDAEAFF.